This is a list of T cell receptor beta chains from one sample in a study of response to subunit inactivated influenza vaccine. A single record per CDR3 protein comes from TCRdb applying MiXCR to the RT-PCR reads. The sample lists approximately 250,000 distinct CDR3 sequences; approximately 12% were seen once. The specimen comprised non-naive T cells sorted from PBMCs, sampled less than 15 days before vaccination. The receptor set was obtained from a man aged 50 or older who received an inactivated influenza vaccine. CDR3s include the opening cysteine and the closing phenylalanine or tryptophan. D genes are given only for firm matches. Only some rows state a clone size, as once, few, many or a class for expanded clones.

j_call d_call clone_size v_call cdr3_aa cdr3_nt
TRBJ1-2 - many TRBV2 CATQSGRPNYGYTF TGTGCCACGCAGTCAGGGAGGCCTAACTATGGCTACACCTTC
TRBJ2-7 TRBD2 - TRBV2 CASNPAGEHEQYF TGTGCCAGCAACCCAGCGGGGGAACACGAGCAGTACTTC
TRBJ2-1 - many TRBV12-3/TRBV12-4 CASSRRTLMIGDEQFF TGTGCCAGCAGCCGCCGGACCCTGATGATCGGGGATGAGCAGTTCTTC
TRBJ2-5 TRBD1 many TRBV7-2 CASSRRGLGDRESQYF TGTGCCAGCAGTAGAAGGGGGTTAGGGGACAGGGAGTCCCAGTACTTC
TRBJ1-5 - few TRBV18 CASSQQGRQPQHF TGTGCCAGCTCACAACAGGGTCGGCAGCCCCAGCATTTT
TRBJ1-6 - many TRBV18 CASSPDKNSPLHF TGTGCCAGCTCACCAGACAAAAACTCACCCCTCCACTTT
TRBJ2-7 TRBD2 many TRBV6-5 CASSYSLGLAGEQYF TGTGCCAGCAGTTACTCGTTGGGGCTAGCGGGTGAGCAGTACTTC
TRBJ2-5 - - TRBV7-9 CASRPGTGGLQETQYF TGTGCCAGCAGACCCGGTACCGGGGGCCTCCAAGAGACCCAGTACTTC
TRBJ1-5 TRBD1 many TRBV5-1 CASSLQGGSNQPQHF TGCGCCAGCAGCTTGCAGGGGGGGAGCAATCAGCCCCAGCATTTT
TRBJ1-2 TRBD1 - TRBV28 CASRRTGTGGRQVGYTF TGTGCCAGCAGACGCACCGGGACAGGGGGTCGTCAAGTTGGCTACACCTTC
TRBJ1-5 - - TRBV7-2 CASSPRVVNQPQHF TGTGCCAGCAGCCCACGCGTGGTCAATCAGCCCCAGCATTTT
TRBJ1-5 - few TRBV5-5 CASSLEPGQGSNQPQHF TGTGCCAGCAGCTTGGAACCGGGACAAGGAAGCAATCAGCCCCAGCATTTT
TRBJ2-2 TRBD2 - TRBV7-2 CASSLRLAGMYTGELFF TGTGCCAGCAGCCTAAGGCTAGCGGGGATGTACACCGGGGAGCTGTTTTTT
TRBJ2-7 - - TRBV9 CASSETAGPYEQYF TGTGCCAGCAGCGAGACAGCCGGACCCTACGAGCAGTACTTC
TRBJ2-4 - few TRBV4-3 CASSQGGLGENIQYF TGCGCCAGCAGCCAAGGGGGGCTCGGGGAAAACATTCAGTACTTC
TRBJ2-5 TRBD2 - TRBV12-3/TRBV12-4 CASTVSGGQETQYF TGTGCCAGCACCGTATCGGGGGGCCAAGAGACCCAGTACTTC
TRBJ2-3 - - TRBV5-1 CASSYVSPGDTQYF TGCGCCAGCAGCTACGTTAGTCCGGGGGATACGCAGTATTTT
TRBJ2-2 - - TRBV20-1 CSAQTDRGHDGELFF TGCAGTGCACAGACTGACCGCGGACATGACGGGGAGCTGTTTTTT
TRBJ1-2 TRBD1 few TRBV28 CASSTPGWAGGANYGYTF TGTGCCAGCAGTACTCCGGGGTGGGCAGGGGGCGCAAACTATGGCTACACCTTC
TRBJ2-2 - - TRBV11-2 CASSFEGVGTGELFF TGTGCCAGCAGCTTCGAGGGGGTGGGCACCGGGGAGCTGTTTTTT
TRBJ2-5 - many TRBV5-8 CASSPGTRETQYF TGTGCCAGCAGCCCCGGGACTCGGGAGACCCAGTACTTC
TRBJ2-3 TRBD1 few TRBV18 CASSPPTGGRDTQYF TGTGCCAGCTCACCACCGACAGGGGGCAGAGATACGCAGTATTTT
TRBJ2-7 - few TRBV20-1 CSARDSRRTAAGEQYF TGCAGTGCTAGAGATTCTCGTAGGACGGCGGCGGGGGAGCAGTACTTC
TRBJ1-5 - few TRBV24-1 CATSDHGSNQPQHF TGTGCCACCAGTGATCACGGTAGCAATCAGCCCCAGCATTTT
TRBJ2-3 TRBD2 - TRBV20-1 CSALTSGNTDTQYF TGCAGTGCCCTCACTAGCGGTAACACAGATACGCAGTATTTT
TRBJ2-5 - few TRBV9 CASSPRTGNGETQYF TGTGCCAGCAGCCCGAGGACGGGGAACGGGGAGACCCAGTACTTC
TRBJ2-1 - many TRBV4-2 CASSHSPPDTYNEQFF TGTGCCAGCAGCCATAGCCCCCCTGACACGTACAATGAGCAGTTCTTC
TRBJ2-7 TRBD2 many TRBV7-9 CASSLGIAGEKPEQYF TGTGCCAGCAGCTTAGGAATAGCGGGAGAGAAACCCGAGCAGTACTTC
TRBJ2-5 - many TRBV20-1 CSAREAGPETQYF TGCAGTGCTAGAGAGGCGGGGCCAGAGACCCAGTACTTC
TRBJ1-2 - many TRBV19 CASSGGQALYGYTF TGTGCCAGTTCGGGGGGCCAGGCATTATATGGCTACACCTTC
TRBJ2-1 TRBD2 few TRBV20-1 CSASQPTSGSYNEQFF TGCAGTGCTAGTCAACCGACTAGCGGCTCCTACAATGAGCAGTTCTTC
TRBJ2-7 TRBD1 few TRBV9 CASSVRTGDYEQYF TGTGCCAGCAGCGTTCGGACAGGGGACTACGAGCAGTACTTC
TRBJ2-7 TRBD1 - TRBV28 CASSPRTGTYEQYF TGTGCCAGCAGTCCCAGGACAGGGACCTACGAGCAGTACTTC
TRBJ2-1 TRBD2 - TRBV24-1 CATSDRGTSEFF TGTGCCACCAGTGACCGCGGGACTAGTGAGTTCTTC
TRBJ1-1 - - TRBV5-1 CASSFQANTEAFF TGCGCCAGCAGCTTTCAGGCGAACACTGAAGCTTTCTTT
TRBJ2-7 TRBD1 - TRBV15 CATSTNLRGTGSNEQYF TGTGCCACCAGCACTAACCTTCGCGGGACAGGGTCGAACGAGCAGTACTTC
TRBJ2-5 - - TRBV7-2 CASSLETGDKYF TGTGCCAGCAGCTTAGAGACCGGCGACAAGTACTTC
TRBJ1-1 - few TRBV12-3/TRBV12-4 CASREQGNTEAFF TGTGCCAGCAGGGAACAGGGAAACACTGAAGCTTTCTTT
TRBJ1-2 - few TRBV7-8 CASSPAGPGAGYTF TGTGCCAGCAGCCCAGCTGGGCCAGGGGCTGGCTACACCTTC
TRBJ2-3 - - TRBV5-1 CASSLIPVGGAVTDTQYF TGCGCCAGCAGCTTGATCCCAGTTGGTGGCGCAGTCACAGATACGCAGTATTTT
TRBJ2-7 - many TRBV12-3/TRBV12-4 CASSPAKEQYF TGTGCCAGCAGCCCCGCTAAAGAGCAGTACTTC
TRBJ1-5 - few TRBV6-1 CASSEALTGNQPQHF TGTGCCAGCAGTGAGGCACTTACAGGCAATCAGCCCCAGCATTTT
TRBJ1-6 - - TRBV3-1 CASSQDLLSSYNSPLHF TGTGCCAGCAGCCAGGACCTCCTAAGCTCCTATAATTCACCCCTCCACTTT
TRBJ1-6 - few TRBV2 CASSLGGSKVSSPLHF TGTGCCAGCAGCTTGGGGGGGTCGAAGGTGTCTTCACCCCTCCACTTT
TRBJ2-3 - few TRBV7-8 CASSLSPDWNTQYF TGTGCCAGCAGCTTAAGCCCCGATTGGAATACGCAGTATTTT
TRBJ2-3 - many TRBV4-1 CASSQDGGRYTQYF TGCGCCAGCAGCCAAGATGGGGGGCGATATACGCAGTATTTT
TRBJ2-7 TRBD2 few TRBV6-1 CASSEGGGLLSYEQYF TGTGCCAGCAGTGAAGGTGGGGGACTACTCTCCTACGAGCAGTACTTC
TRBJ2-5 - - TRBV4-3 CASSQDWGTDQETQYF TGCGCCAGCAGCCAAGATTGGGGGACCGACCAAGAGACCCAGTACTTC
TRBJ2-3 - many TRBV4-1 CASSQDHKNTQYF TGCGCCAGCAGCCAAGATCATAAGAATACGCAGTATTTT